A single sample gave rise to the 31 T cell receptor beta chains below, sequenced in a study of T-cell reconstitution after alpha-beta-depleted transplantation in children. Unique molecular identifiers were incorporated during preparation of the TCRbeta library. Via MiXCR, TCRdb re-called the PCR reads, giving one row per CDR3 protein. The table lists roughly 200,000 distinct CDR3 sequences, 8% to 9.5% of them singletons, with approximately 5.9% in the top ten. The source was PBMCs from the stem cell graft donor, collected from the stem cell graft. Receptors originate from a human donor who donated a stem cell graft to a child with acute lymphoblastic leukemia.

The chain has TRBV5-1 and TRBJ2-7; 14 bases match TRBD2. The trim removed 4 bases at V and 10 bases at J, leaving 10 bases unmatched. The germline V gene encodes CDR1 SGHRS and CDR2 YFSETQ. CDR3 length: 15 residues. CDR3 nucleotides: TGCGCCAGCAGCCAAGGGACTAGCGGGGGTCTCGATCAGTACTTC. Protein sequence: CASSQGTSGGLDQYF.

The gene calls are TRBV12-3 or TRBV12-4 and TRBJ1-2, with D possibly TRBD1 on 5 matching bases. Trimming stripped 1 base from V and 4 bases from J, with 13 bases between. The CDR3 is 15 residues long. The CDR3 reads CASSLDDWRGYGYTF. In DNA, the CDR3 is TGTGCCAGCAGTTTAGACGACTGGAGGGGCTATGGCTACACCTTC.

The chain employs TRBV5-6 and TRBJ2-1; 13 bases map to TRBD2. Trimming removed 1 base from V and 4 bases from J; junction bases left unmatched: 2. CDR1 is SGHDT, CDR2 YYEEEE, per germline. This CDR3 has 16 amino acids. The CDR3 loop is CASSLTSGGDYNEQFF. The CDR3 bases are TGTGCCAGCAGCTTGACTAGCGGGGGGGATTACAATGAGCAGTTCTTC. The full variable domain, with the rest looked up from reference TRBV5-6 and TRBJ2-1, is DAGVTQSPTHLIKTRGQQVTLRCSPKSGHDTVSWYQQALGQGPQFIFQYYEEEERQRGNFPDRFSGHQFPNYSSELNVNALLLGDSALYLCASSLTSGGDYNEQFFGPGTRLTVL.

The chain links TRBV7-2 to TRBJ1-5; D is perhaps TRBD1 (5 bases). V lost 6 bases to trimming and J lost 4 bases, with 10 bases between them. CDR1 is SGHTA, CDR2 FQGNSA, per germline. The CDR3 runs 13 residues. In DNA, the CDR3 is TGTGCCAGCAGAGGACCAGGGAATCAGCCCCAGCATTTT. Its translation: CASRGPGNQPQHF.

The CDR3 DNA reads as TGCGCCAGCAGCCAAGATCGGGCAGGGATTCAGCCCCAGCATTTT. Its protein product is CASSQDRAGIQPQHF. The chain has TRBV4-3 and TRBJ1-5; D may be TRBD1 (5 bases). Trimming removed 0 bases from V and 6 bases from J, with 12 bases in between. The CDR3 contains 15 residues. CDR1 and CDR2 from the germline V gene are LGHNA and YSLEER.

This chain connects TRBV6-5 to TRBJ2-7, with D possibly matching TRBD1 (6 bases). The CDR3 is made up of 16 amino acids. Germline CDR1 MNHEY, CDR2 SVGAGI. Trimming took 0 bases from V and 1 from J, leaving 13 bases between them. In DNA, the CDR3 is TGTGCCAGCAGTTACTCGAAGGACAGCCTTTCCTACGAGCAGTACTTC. It encodes CASSYSKDSLSYEQYF.

This clonotype was counted between two and nine times. V gene TRBV4-1 combines with J gene TRBJ2-1, with D unclear. The V end was cut by 1 base, the J end by 9 bases, with 4 bases between. The germline CDR1 and CDR2 sequences are MGHRA and YSYEKL. CDR3 length: 11 amino acids. The CDR3 reads CASSQVGEQFF. The CDR3 nucleotides are TGCGCCAGCAGCCAAGTGGGTGAGCAGTTCTTC.

V and J are TRBV18 and TRBJ1-3; D may be TRBD1 (5 bases). The length of the CDR3 is 17 residues. The V end was cut by 2 bases, the J end by 0 bases, with 14 bases between. Germline V gene lookup returns CDR1 KGHSH and CDR2 LQKENI. The CDR3 DNA is TGTGCCAGCTCACCAACGGGACCGACCTTCTCTGGAAACACCATATATTTT. This gives the protein CASSPTGPTFSGNTIYF.

This clonotype was detected once. The rearrangement joins TRBV29-1 to TRBJ1-2; D is uncertain. The CDR3 is 13 residues long. V was trimmed by 2 bases and J by 1 base, leaving 8 bases between them. The germline V gene has CDR1 SQVTM and CDR2 ANQGSEA. The CDR3 nucleotides read TGCAGCGTTGAACCACTAAATAACTATGGCTACACCTTC. Amino acids: CSVEPLNNYGYTF.

This clonotype was recorded many times. This chain connects TRBV6-4 to TRBJ2-3; 8 positions match TRBD2. CDR3 length: 14 residues. The V segment lost 5 bases and the J segment 1 base; nucleotides outside the gene matches: 2. Germline loops: CDR1 MRHNA, CDR2 SNTAGT. CDR3 loop: CASSLSGGTDTQYF. DNA for the CDR3: TGTGCCAGCAGTCTTAGCGGGGGCACAGATACGCAGTATTTT.

This clonotype was picked up a small number of times. The chain links TRBV6-5 to TRBJ1-2, with D perhaps matching TRBD1 (5 bases). Trimming removed 1 base at V and 3 bases at J, with 6 bases between. The CDR3 runs 13 residues. Germline assignment: CDR1 MNHEY and CDR2 SVGAGI. The CDR3 protein is CASSYLTDYGYTF. The CDR3 DNA follows: TGTGCCAGCAGTTACTTGACAGACTATGGCTACACCTTC.

In its sample, this clonotype was seen many times. CDR3 residues: CASSFFTSGGAYNEQFF. CDR3 coding DNA: TGTGCCAGCAGTTTCTTCACCAGCGGGGGCGCCTACAATGAGCAGTTCTTC. The chain joins TRBV27 to TRBJ2-1, with 8 bases identical to TRBD2. The CDR3 covers 17 residues. Germline V lookup: CDR1 MNHEY, CDR2 SMNVEV (reference sequence). V was pared by 3 bases and J by 2 bases, with 9 bases of the junction left unmatched.

This clonotype was seen many times. The chain combines TRBV12-3 or TRBV12-4 with TRBJ2-7; D is perhaps TRBD1 or TRBD2 (5 bases each). This CDR3 is built from 12 residues. V was cut by 1 base and J by 5 bases, with 6 bases left in between. This CDR3 is CASSLEGHEQYF. DNA of the CDR3: TGTGCCAGCAGTTTAGAGGGACACGAGCAGTACTTC.

The rearrangement links TRBV3-1 to TRBJ2-1, with 8 bases matching TRBD2. V gave up 5 bases and J gave up 6 bases; unmatched junction bases: 21. Germline V gene data show CDR1 as LGHDT and CDR2 as YNNKEL (reference sequence). The CDR3 is made up of 19 amino acids. CDR3 in DNA: TGTGCCAGCAGCGATGGCGGGCTGGGGAGCGGGAGTTACCCCAATGAGCAGTTCTTC. As protein: CASSDGGLGSGSYPNEQFF.

Only a few counts were recorded for this clonotype. CDR3 DNA sequence: TGTGCCTGCCGGGACAGAGTCTTCACTGAAGCTTTCTTT. It is translated as CACRDRVFTEAFF. The J gene is TRBJ1-1, the V gene TRBV30; TRBD1 agrees at 7 bases. This CDR3 contains 13 residues. The germline CDR1 and CDR2 sequences are GTSNPN and SVGIG (reference sequence). The junction had 8 bases not matched to a gene; V was cut back by 6 bases and J by 4 bases.

The rearrangement uses TRBV11-2 and TRBJ2-1; a possible D gene is TRBD1 (5 bases). The CDR3 is 15 residues long. V was pared by 5 bases and J by 5 bases, with 16 bases between. Germline V gives CDR1 SGHAT, CDR2 FQNNGV. The CDR3 here is CASSQDPGSHNEQFF. DNA for the CDR3: TGTGCCAGCAGCCAGGACCCAGGGTCCCACAATGAGCAGTTCTTC.

The sample holds a few counts of this clonotype. The rearrangement joins TRBV24-1 to TRBJ2-1; 10 bases match TRBD2. The ends lost 5 bases at V and 5 bases at J; junction bases unmatched: 23. Germline V gives CDR1 KGHDR, CDR2 SFDVKD. The CDR3 runs 21 residues. CDR3 sequence: CATSGGSGGPSVDGADNEQFF. CDR3 coding DNA: TGTGCCACCAGTGGCGGTAGCGGGGGGCCATCGGTCGACGGCGCAGACAATGAGCAGTTCTTC.

About this clonotype: This may come from a read error, since a much larger clone is one base off. CDR3 in amino acids: CASSYLRDTDTQNF. CDR3 coding DNA: TGTGCCAGCAGTTACTTACGGGACACAGATACGCAGAATTTT. The genes are TRBV6-2 or TRBV6-3 and TRBJ2-3, with a tentative D call TRBD1 (6 bases). CDR1 and CDR2 from the germline V gene are MNHEY and SVGEGT. The CDR3 spans 14 residues.

The chain carries TRBV20-1 and TRBJ2-7, with D perhaps matching TRBD1 (6 bases). Trimming shortened V by 3 bases and J by 3 bases, and 18 bases separated the two germline ends. The germline gives CDR1 DFQATT, CDR2 SNEGSKA (reference sequence). The CDR3 runs to 15 residues. CDR3 nucleotides: TGCAGTGCTAGCAGCCGTACAGGGTGGGACTACGAGCAGTACTTC. Amino acid sequence: CSASSRTGWDYEQYF.

The table lists this clonotype with a few counts. The rearrangement links TRBV7-2 to TRBJ2-5; 7 nucleotides match TRBD2. CDR1 and CDR2 (germline): SGHTA, FQGNSA. The trim removed 5 bases at V and 0 bases at J, leaving 12 bases unmatched. The CDR3 is 17 residues long. CDR3 nucleotide sequence: TGTGCCAGCAGCCCACACCTCGGGGGAGGGCACCAAGAGACCCAGTACTTC. The encoded protein is CASSPHLGGGHQETQYF.

The chain recombines TRBV19 with TRBJ1-1; 7 bases are shared with TRBD1. The CDR3 has 16 residues. Germline CDR1 LNHDA, CDR2 SQIVND (reference sequence). With V trimmed by 4 bases and J by 0 bases, 8 bases remained unmatched. CDR3 amino acids: CASSRPQGQMNTEAFF. The CDR3 region has the DNA TGTGCCAGTAGTAGACCTCAGGGACAGATGAACACTGAAGCTTTCTTT.

For the CDR3, the DNA is TGCAGTGCTAGGGAACGAAACAGGGTTGCGTTCTTC. It is translated as CSARERNRVAFF. The chain uses TRBV20-1 and TRBJ2-1; D might be TRBD1 (6 bases). The V gene's germline CDR1 is DFQATT and CDR2 SNEGSKA (reference sequence). V was cut by 3 bases and J by 15 bases, with 18 bases left in between. There are 12 residues in the CDR3.

This clonotype was detected many times. The chain is built from TRBV7-2 and TRBJ2-7; D tentatively reads TRBD1 or TRBD2 (6 bases each). Germline-derived CDR1 and CDR2 are SGHTA and FQGNSA. This CDR3 is 13 amino acids long. With 5 bases removed from V and 7 bases from J, the gap between germline ends came to 15 bases. The chain's CDR3 is CASSPGGLREQYF. The CDR3 nucleotides read TGTGCCAGCAGCCCCGGGGGCCTCCGGGAGCAGTACTTC. Looking up the rest from reference TRBV7-2 and TRBJ2-7 gives the full variable domain: GAGVSQSPSNKVTEKGKDVELRCDPISGHTALYWYRQSLGQGLEFLIYFQGNSAPDKSGLPSDRFSAERTGGSVSTLTIQRTQQEDSAVYLCASSPGGLREQYFGPGTRLTVT.

The rearrangement links TRBV6-1 to TRBJ1-1; 11 bases agree with TRBD1. The trim removed 6 bases at V and 9 bases at J, leaving 9 bases unmatched. There are 14 residues in the CDR3. Germline V gene sequence: CDR1 MNHNS, CDR2 SASEGT. In DNA, the CDR3 is TGTGCCAGCAGCCGAGGACAGGGGGCGGCTCAAGCTTTCTTT. Translated: CASSRGQGAAQAFF.

This clonotype showed up many times. The rearrangement links TRBV5-6 to TRBJ2-1, with D perhaps being TRBD1 or TRBD2 (6 bases each). Germline CDR1 SGHDT, CDR2 YYEEEE. V lost 4 bases, J lost 10 bases, and 12 bases lay in between. This CDR3 comprises 12 residues. CDR3 loop: CASSPLGGEQFF. Written as DNA, the CDR3 is TGTGCCAGCAGCCCCCTAGGGGGGGAGCAGTTCTTC.

This clonotype has ten or more counts. The CDR3 loop is CATSRDRGFGNEQFF. The CDR3 DNA follows: TGTGCCACCAGCAGAGATAGGGGATTCGGCAATGAGCAGTTCTTC. The rearrangement uses TRBV15 and TRBJ2-1; tentative D call: TRBD1 (5 bases). The V end lost 0 bases, the J end lost 6 bases, and 12 bases lay between the germline ends. This CDR3 has 15 amino acids. Germline CDR1 is LNHNV and CDR2 is YYDKDF (reference sequence).

This clonotype was recorded many times. The chain recombines TRBV7-2 with TRBJ1-2, with D hard to call. Germline CDR1 SGHTA, CDR2 FQGNSA. Trimming pared 3 bases from V and 6 bases from J, leaving 8 bases between. The CDR3 is made up of 12 amino acids. This CDR3 reads CASSFRTDGYTF. The CDR3 DNA reads as TGTGCCAGCAGCTTCAGGACGGATGGCTACACCTTC.

This clonotype was observed at least ten times. The chain joins TRBV25-1 to TRBJ2-5, with 7 bases identical to TRBD1. The CDR3 loop spans 14 amino acids. Trimming at V came to 8 bases and at J to 5 bases, leaving 11 bases not matched to a gene. CDR1 MGHDK and CDR2 SYGVNS come from the germline V gene. CDR3: CASGRQGSSETQYF. The CDR3 DNA reads TGTGCCAGCGGAAGACAGGGTAGTTCGGAGACCCAGTACTTC.

This clonotype has more than one count but fewer than ten. CDR3 in DNA: TGTGCCAGCAGTTTGGCGGGGGCCCAAGAGACCCAGTACTTC. Amino acids: CASSLAGAQETQYF. The chain couples TRBV6-5 to TRBJ2-5, with D tentatively TRBD2 (7 bases). The CDR3 totals 14 residues. The V gene's germline CDR1 is MNHEY and CDR2 SVGAGI. The V end lost 4 bases, the J end lost 1 base, and 10 bases lay between the germline ends.

This clonotype appeared a few times. The chain has TRBV15 and TRBJ1-1, with D possibly matching TRBD1 (5 bases). This CDR3 is built from 12 residues. Germline V gene data show CDR1 as LNHNV and CDR2 as YYDKDF (reference sequence). The germline V and J ends were trimmed by 5 bases and 5 bases, with 9 bases remaining between them. CDR3 DNA sequence: TGTGCCACCAGCCGTGGGGCGACTGAAGCTTTCTTT. Translating gives CATSRGATEAFF.

This clonotype was detected many times. V and J are TRBV29-1 and TRBJ2-6; no clear D gene. The V gene's germline CDR1 is SQVTM and CDR2 ANQGSEA. V lost 6 bases and J 1 base, leaving 16 bases between the germline ends. The CDR3 runs 16 residues. This chain's CDR3 is CSVLPSRRSGANVLTF. Written as DNA, the CDR3 is TGCAGCGTGCTGCCGAGTCGACGGTCTGGGGCCAACGTCCTGACTTTC.